This T cell receptor beta chain was captured in a study of CD8 T cells in Susac syndrome. General study findings and limits: The study recognized that the number of individuals in its TCR sequencing and HLA analysis was relatively small.

With random hexamers, reverse transcription was performed on roughly 0.45 to 1 ug of RNA. The CDR3 of TCR beta was amplified by immunoSEQ multiplex PCR across 54 Vbeta and 13 Jbeta. In TCRdb, the immunoSEQ multiplex PCR reads were re-called with MiXCR into one record per CDR3 protein. The top ten hold roughly 0.087% of the sample, which has approximately 110,000 distinct CDR3 sequences, more than 90% seen once. Note on this clonotype: Its antigen is not known.

The individuals used as controls were healthy donors who had been matched for both age and sex. The authors negatively isolated CD8+ and CD4+ T cells and FACS-enriched TEMRA cells. The CDR3 has 12 amino acids. Trimming shortened V by 6 bases and J by 7 bases, and 12 bases separated the two germline ends. Germline V gives CDR1 MNHEY, CDR2 SVGAGI. The receptor was isolated from a human donor in good health. Sample: CD4+ T cells from PBMCs. The chain combines TRBV6-5 with TRBJ1-2, with D hard to call. In DNA, the CDR3 is TGTGCCAGCAGGAGCAGTGAGAGTGGCTACACCTTC. Its translation is CASRSSESGYTF.